The sample holds many counts of the clone carrying this T cell receptor (beta chain). What it binds is not known. The library targeted TCRbeta and was prepared with unique molecular identifiers. One entry per CDR3 protein, called by TCRdb with MiXCR from the PCR reads. The sample shows roughly 350,000 distinct CDR3 sequences, 15% to 20% of them seen only once. These data are taken from a study of T-cell reconstitution after alpha-beta-depleted transplantation in children. Losses at the gene ends were 3 bases for V and 4 bases for J; bases not matched to a gene: 6. The CDR3 loop spans 14 amino acids. The germline gives CDR1 SQVTM, CDR2 ANQGSEA. General study findings and limits: T-cell counts and diversity were attributed mostly to newly produced T cells one year after transplant. Approximately two months post-transplant, alpha-beta T cells reportedly originated from several hundred expanded graft clones.

The chain joins TRBV29-1 to TRBJ1-1, with 9 bases aligning to TRBD1. The material sequenced was PBMCs, mostly from graft donor cells, taken 360 days after TCRalphabeta/CD19-depleted stem cell transplant. The TCR originated in a male patient between 2 and 9 years old who had a stem cell transplant for acute lymphoblastic leukemia, so the T cells may come from the graft donor. As DNA, the CDR3 is TGCAGCGTTGAGGGGCTACAGGGGGCCACTGAAGCTTTCTTT. Protein sequence: CSVEGLQGATEAFF.